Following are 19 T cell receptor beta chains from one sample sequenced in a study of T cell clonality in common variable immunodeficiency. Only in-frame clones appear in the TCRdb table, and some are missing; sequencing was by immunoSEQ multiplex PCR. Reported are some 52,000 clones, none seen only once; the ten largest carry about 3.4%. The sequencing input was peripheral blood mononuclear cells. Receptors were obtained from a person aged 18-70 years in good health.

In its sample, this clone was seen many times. The CDR3 bases that were read are TGCAGTGCTAGAGATGGGGCAGAAGATACG. It translates to CSARDGAEDT. The full CDR3 is CSARDGAEDTQYF. This chain connects TRBV20-1 to TRBJ2-3, with D possibly being TRBD1 (5 bases). The CDR3 end falls 3 residues outside the read, so it is completed with the germline J gene. There are 13 residues in the CDR3. V was clipped by 0 bases and J by 5 bases, with 9 bases between them. The germline V gene has CDR1 DFQATT and CDR2 SNEGSKA (reference sequence).

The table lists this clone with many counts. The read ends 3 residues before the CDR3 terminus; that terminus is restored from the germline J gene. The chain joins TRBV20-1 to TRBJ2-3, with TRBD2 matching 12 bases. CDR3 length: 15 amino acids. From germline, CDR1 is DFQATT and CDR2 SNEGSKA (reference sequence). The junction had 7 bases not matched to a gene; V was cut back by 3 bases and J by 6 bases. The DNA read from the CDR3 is TGCAGTGCTAGCTCCCTAGCGGGAGGGCCTGATACG. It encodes CSASSLAGGPDT. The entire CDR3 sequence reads CSASSLAGGPDTQYF.

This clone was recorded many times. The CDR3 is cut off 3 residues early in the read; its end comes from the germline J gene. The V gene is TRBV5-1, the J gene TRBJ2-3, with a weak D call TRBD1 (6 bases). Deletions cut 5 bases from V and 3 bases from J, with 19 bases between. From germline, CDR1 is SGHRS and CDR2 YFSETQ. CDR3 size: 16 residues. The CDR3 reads CASSQQGNSGTDTQYF. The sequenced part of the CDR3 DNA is TGCGCCAGCAGTCAGCAGGGGAATTCAGGTACAGATACG.

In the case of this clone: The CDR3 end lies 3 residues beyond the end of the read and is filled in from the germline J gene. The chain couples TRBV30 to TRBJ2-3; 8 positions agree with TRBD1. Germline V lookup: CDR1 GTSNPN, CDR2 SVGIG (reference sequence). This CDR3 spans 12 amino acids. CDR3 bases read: TGTGCCTGGGACAGGGGAGGCCAGCCG. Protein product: CAWDRGGQP. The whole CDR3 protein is CAWDRGGQPQYF. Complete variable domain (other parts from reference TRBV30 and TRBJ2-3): SQTIHQWPATLVQPVGSPLSLECTVEGTSNPNLYWYRQAAGRGLQLLFYSVGIGQISSEVPQNLSASRPQDRQFILSSKKLLLSDSGFYLCAWDRGGQPQYFGPGTRLTVL.

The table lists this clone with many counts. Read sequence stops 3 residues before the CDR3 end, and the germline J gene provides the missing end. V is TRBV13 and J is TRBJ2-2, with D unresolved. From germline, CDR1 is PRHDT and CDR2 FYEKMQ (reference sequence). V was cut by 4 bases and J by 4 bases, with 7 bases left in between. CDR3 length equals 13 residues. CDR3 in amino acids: CASSSYSTGELFF. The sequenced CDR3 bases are TGTGCCAGCAGCTCCTACAGCACCGGGGAG. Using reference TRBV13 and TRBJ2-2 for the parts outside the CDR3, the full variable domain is AAGVIQSPRHLIKEKRETATLKCYPIPRHDTVYWYQQGPGQDPQFLISFYEKMQSDKGSIPDRFSAQQFSDYHSELNMSSLELGDSALYFCASSSYSTGELFFGEGSRLTVL.

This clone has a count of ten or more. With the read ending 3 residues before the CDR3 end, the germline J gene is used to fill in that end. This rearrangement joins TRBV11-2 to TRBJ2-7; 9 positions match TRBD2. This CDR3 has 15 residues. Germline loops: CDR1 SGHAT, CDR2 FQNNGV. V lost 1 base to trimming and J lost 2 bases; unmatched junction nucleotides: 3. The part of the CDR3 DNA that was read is TGTGCCAGCAGCTTAGGCGGCGGGAGGGCCTACGAG. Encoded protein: CASSLGGGRAYE. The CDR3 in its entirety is CASSLGGGRAYEQYF.

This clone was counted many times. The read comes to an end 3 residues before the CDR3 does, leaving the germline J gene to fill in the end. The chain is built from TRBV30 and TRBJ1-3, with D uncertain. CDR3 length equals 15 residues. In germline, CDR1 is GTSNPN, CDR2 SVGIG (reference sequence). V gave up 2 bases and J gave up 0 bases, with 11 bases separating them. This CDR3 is CAWSLSGRSGNTIYF. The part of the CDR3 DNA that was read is TGTGCCTGGAGTCTGAGCGGGCGCTCTGGAAACACC.

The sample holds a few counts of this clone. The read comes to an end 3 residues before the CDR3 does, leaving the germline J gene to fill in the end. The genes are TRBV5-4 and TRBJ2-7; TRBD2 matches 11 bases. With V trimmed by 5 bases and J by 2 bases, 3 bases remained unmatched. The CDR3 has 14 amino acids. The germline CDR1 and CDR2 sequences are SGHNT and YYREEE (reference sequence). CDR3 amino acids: CASRLAGGAYEQYF. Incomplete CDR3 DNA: TGTGCCAGCAGGCTAGCGGGAGGCGCCTACGAG.

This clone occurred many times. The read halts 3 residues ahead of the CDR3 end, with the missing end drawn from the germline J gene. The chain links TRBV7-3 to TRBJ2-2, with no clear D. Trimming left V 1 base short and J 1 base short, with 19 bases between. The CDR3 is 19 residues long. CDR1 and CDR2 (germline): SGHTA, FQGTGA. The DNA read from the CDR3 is TGTGCCAGCAGCTTAATCCCCCACCGTAGCTCGGTGAACACCGGGGAG. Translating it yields CASSLIPHRSSVNTGE. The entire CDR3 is CASSLIPHRSSVNTGELFF.

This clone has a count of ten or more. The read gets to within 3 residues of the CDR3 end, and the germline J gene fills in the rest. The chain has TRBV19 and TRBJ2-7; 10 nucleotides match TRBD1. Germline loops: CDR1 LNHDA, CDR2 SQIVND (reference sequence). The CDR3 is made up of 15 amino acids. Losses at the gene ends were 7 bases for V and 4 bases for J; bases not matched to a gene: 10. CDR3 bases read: TGTGCCAGTAAAGACCGGGACAGGGGATTTTACGAG. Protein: CASKDRDRGFYE. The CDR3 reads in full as CASKDRDRGFYEQYF.

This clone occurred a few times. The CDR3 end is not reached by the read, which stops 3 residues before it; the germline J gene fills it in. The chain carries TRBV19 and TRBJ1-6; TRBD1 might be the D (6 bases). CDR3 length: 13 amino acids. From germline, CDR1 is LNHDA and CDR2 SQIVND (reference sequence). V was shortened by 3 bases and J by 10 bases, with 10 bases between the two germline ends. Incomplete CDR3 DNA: TGTGCCAGTAGTATGACAGGTGGATCACCC. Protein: CASSMTGGSP. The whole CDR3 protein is CASSMTGGSPLHF.

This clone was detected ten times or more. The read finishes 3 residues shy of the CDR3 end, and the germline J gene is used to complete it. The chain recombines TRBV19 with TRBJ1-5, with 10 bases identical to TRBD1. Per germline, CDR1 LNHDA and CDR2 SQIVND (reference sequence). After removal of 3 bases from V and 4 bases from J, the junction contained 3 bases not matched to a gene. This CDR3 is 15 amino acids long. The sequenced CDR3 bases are TGTGCCAGTAGTATTGGGACAGGGGTAAATCAGCCC. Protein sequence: CASSIGTGVNQP. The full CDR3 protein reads CASSIGTGVNQPQHF.

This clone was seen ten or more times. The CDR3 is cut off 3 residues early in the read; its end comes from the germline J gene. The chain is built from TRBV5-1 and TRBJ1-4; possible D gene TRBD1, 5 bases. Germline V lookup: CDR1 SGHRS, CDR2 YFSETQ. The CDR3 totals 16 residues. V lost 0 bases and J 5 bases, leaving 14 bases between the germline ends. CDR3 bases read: TGCGCCAGCAGCTTGGGACTAGCGGGGCTGAATGAAAAA. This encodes CASSLGLAGLNEK. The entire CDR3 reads CASSLGLAGLNEKLFF.

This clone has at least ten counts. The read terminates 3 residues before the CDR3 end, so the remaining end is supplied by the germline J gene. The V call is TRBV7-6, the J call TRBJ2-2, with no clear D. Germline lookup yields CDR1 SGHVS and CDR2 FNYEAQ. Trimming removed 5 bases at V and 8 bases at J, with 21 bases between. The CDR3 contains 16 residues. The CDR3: CASSQRALVESGELFF. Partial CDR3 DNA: TGTGCCAGCAGCCAAAGAGCGCTAGTGGAATCAGGGGAG. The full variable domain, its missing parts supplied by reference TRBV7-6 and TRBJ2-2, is GAGVSQSPRYKVTKRGQDVALRCDPISGHVSLYWYRQALGQGPEFLTYFNYEAQQDKSGLPNDRFSAERPEGSISTLTIQRTEQRDSAMYRCASSQRALVESGELFFGEGSRLTVL.

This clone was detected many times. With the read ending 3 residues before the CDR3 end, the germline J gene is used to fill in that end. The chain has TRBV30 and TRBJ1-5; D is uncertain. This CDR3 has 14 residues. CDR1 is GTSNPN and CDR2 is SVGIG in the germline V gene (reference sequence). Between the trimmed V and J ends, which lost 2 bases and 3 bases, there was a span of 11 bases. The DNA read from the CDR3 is TGTGCCTGGAGTAGGGCAGGAATCAATCAGCCC. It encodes CAWSRAGINQP. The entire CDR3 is CAWSRAGINQPQHF.

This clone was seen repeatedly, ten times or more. The CDR3 DNA, read in part, is TGCGCCAGCAGCTTATTTTACGAGACAGCTGCCGGTGGGGCCAACGTC. Its translation is CASSLFYETAAGGANV. The entire CDR3 sequence reads CASSLFYETAAGGANVLTF. This chain connects TRBV5-1 to TRBJ2-6; tentatively, D is TRBD1 (5 bases). Read data end 3 residues before the CDR3 end; the end is taken from the germline J gene. CDR1 is SGHRS, CDR2 YFSETQ, per germline. The CDR3 is 19 residues long. V was shortened by 2 bases and J by 3 bases, with 21 bases between the two germline ends.

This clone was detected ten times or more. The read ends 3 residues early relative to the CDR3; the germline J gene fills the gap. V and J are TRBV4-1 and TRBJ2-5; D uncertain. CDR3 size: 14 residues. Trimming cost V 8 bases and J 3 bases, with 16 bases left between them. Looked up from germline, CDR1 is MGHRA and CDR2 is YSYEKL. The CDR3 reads CASRSEPSEETQYF. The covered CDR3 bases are TGCGCCAGCCGCTCAGAACCGAGCGAAGAGACC.

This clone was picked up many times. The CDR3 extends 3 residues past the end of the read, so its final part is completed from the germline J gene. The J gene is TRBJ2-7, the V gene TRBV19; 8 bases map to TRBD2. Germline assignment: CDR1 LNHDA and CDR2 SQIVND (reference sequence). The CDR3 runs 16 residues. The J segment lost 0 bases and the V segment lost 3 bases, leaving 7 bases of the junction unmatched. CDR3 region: CASSISLTSGSYEQYF. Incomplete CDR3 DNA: TGTGCCAGTAGTATTAGCCTAACTAGCGGCTCCTACGAG.

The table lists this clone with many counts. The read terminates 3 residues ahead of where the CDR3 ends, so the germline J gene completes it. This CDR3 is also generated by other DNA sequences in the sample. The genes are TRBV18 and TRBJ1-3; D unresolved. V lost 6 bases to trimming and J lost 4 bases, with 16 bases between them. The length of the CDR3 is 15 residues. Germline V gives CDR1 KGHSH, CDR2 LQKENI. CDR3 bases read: TGTGCCAGCTCCGACATGGAGGGTACAGGAAACACC. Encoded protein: CASSDMEGTGNT. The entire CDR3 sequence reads CASSDMEGTGNTIYF.